Following are 29 T cell receptor beta chains from one sample sequenced in a study of cytomegalovirus exposure and HLA in healthy donors. Amplification used 60 Vbeta primers and 13 Jbeta primers. Method: immunoSEQ multiplex PCR; TCRdb's copy keeps in-frame clones and lacks some. This sample yields some 190,000 clones, of which almost 75% are seen a single time; around 3.3% belongs to the top ten. Sequencing was carried out using PBMCs. Source of these receptors: a woman aged 25 to 39 in good health and CMV-seropositive.

The genes are TRBV15 and TRBJ2-7; TRBD1 aligns across 11 bases. V dropped 3 bases and J dropped 4; count of bases not matched to a gene: 2. The length of the CDR3 is 14 residues. The germline V gene encodes CDR1 LNHNV and CDR2 YYDKDF (reference sequence). The DNA for the CDR3 is TGTGCCACCAGCAGGGGACAGGGGGGATACGAGCAGTACTTC. Translation gives CATSRGQGGYEQYF.

CDR3 coding DNA: TGTGCCACCAGCAGTCCCCTTATAGCGGGAGTTGGGGAGCAGTTCTTC. It yields the protein CATSSPLIAGVGEQFF. The chain carries TRBV15 and TRBJ2-1; 9 bases are a match to TRBD2. With 3 bases clipped from V and 10 bases from J, the junction kept 13 bases outside the gene matches. The CDR3 spans 16 residues. Germline CDR1 LNHNV, CDR2 YYDKDF (reference sequence).

The rearrangement joins TRBV11-2 to TRBJ2-1; D is ambiguous. Germline lookup yields CDR1 SGHAT and CDR2 FQNNGV. This CDR3 is built from 13 residues. Trimming pared 1 base from V and 6 bases from J, leaving 7 bases between. CDR3 sequence reads: CASSLARINEQFF. The DNA of the CDR3 is TGTGCCAGCAGCTTAGCTAGAATCAATGAGCAGTTCTTC.

The V call is TRBV27, the J call TRBJ2-1; 8 bases align to TRBD1. J lost 7 bases, V lost 6 bases, and 5 bases had no gene match. The V gene's germline CDR1 is MNHEY and CDR2 SMNVEV (reference sequence). The CDR3 runs 13 residues. CDR3 nucleotides: TGTGCCAGCAGGACCGGGACAGGTAATGAGCAGTTCTTC. Its protein is CASRTGTGNEQFF.

The V gene is TRBV15, the J gene TRBJ2-3; D is perhaps TRBD2 (5 bases). Germline-derived CDR1 and CDR2 are LNHNV and YYDKDF (reference sequence). The CDR3 runs 14 residues. V shed 4 bases and J shed 2 bases, with 10 bases lying between them. CDR3 coding DNA: TGTGCCACCAGCACAGGACTCGACACAGATACGCAGTATTTT. The encoded protein is CATSTGLDTDTQYF.

The chain combines TRBV5-1 with TRBJ2-2, with TRBD2 identical over 12 bases. The CDR3 consists of 16 residues. V lost 4 bases to trimming and J lost 5 bases; unmatched junction nucleotides: 6. The germline V gene encodes CDR1 SGHRS and CDR2 YFSETQ. The CDR3 loop reads CASSLLTSGRTGELFF. The CDR3 region has the DNA TGCGCCAGCAGCCTGCTAACTAGCGGGAGGACCGGGGAGCTGTTTTTT.

This sequence joins TRBV2 and TRBJ1-4; 7 nucleotides agree with TRBD1. The CDR3 sequence is 16 residues long. Germline CDR1 is SNHLY and CDR2 is FYNNEI. V lost 4 bases and J lost 8; bases outside the gene matches: 13. CDR3 in DNA: TGTGCCAGCAGTGTAAGACAGGGACTTTTATTAGAAAAACTGTTTTTT. Translation gives CASSVRQGLLLEKLFF.

V gene TRBV27 combines with J gene TRBJ2-1; D remains unclear. Trimming took 4 bases from V and 12 from J, leaving 13 bases between them. The length of the CDR3 is 12 residues. Germline V CDR1 and CDR2: MNHEY, SMNVEV (reference sequence). The CDR3 sequence: CASSSTLFVQFF. Written as DNA, the CDR3 is TGTGCCAGCAGTTCGACTCTGTTCGTGCAGTTCTTC.

This sequence joins TRBV11-3 and TRBJ2-5; TRBD2 agrees at 11 bases. Trimming removed 6 bases from V and 5 bases from J; junction bases left unmatched: 20. This CDR3 spans 19 amino acids. Germline V CDR1 and CDR2: SGHNT, YENEEA. DNA for the CDR3: TGTGCCAGCAGTCACAACCTAGCGGGAGGCCTTTCCCAACACGAGACCCAGTACTTC. This codes for CASSHNLAGGLSQHETQYF.

This chain joins TRBV5-4 and TRBJ2-2; D remains ambiguous. The V gene lost 0 bases and the J gene lost 7 bases, with 4 bases spanning the gap. The CDR3 sequence is 12 residues long. CDR1 SGHNT and CDR2 YYREEE come from the germline V gene (reference sequence). The CDR3 DNA reads as TGTGCCAGCAGCTTGGGTAACGGGGAGCTGTTTTTT. Protein sequence: CASSLGNGELFF.

The chain employs TRBV7-9 and TRBJ1-3; no clear D. This CDR3 has 16 amino acids. The germline V gene has CDR1 SEHNR and CDR2 FQNEAQ (reference sequence). Trimming shortened V by 8 bases and J by 2 bases, and 19 bases separated the two germline ends. CDR3 protein: CASESGLVSTGNTIYF. The CDR3 DNA follows: TGTGCCAGCGAGTCAGGACTTGTTTCCACTGGAAACACCATATATTTT.

Here the CDR3 DNA reads TGTGCCAGCAGCTTCCTAGCGGCCTACAATGAGCAGTTCTTC. Encoded protein: CASSFLAAYNEQFF. This chain joins TRBV7-9 and TRBJ2-1; 7 nucleotides align to TRBD2. Per germline, CDR1 SEHNR and CDR2 FQNEAQ (reference sequence). The CDR3 runs to 14 residues. V shed 3 bases, J shed 2 bases, and the junction held 1 base outside the gene matches.

The CDR3 sequence is CASREYNEQFF. The CDR3 DNA sequence: TGTGCCAGCAGGGAGTACAATGAGCAGTTCTTC. The chain recombines TRBV2 with TRBJ2-1, with no clear D. The V end was cut by 6 bases, the J end by 4 bases, with 4 bases between. The CDR3 loop spans 11 amino acids. The germline CDR1 and CDR2 sequences are SNHLY and FYNNEI.

The genes are TRBV28 and TRBJ2-7, with 9 bases aligning to TRBD2. The CDR3 is made up of 14 amino acids. Germline values: CDR1 MDHEN, CDR2 SYDVKM. Trimming at V came to 6 bases and at J to 6 bases, leaving 9 bases not matched to a gene. CDR3: CASRSSGTTGEQYF. The CDR3 DNA sequence: TGTGCCAGCAGATCTAGCGGGACCACTGGCGAGCAGTACTTC. The whole variable domain, remainder taken from reference TRBV28 and TRBJ2-7, is DVKVTQSSRYLVKRTGEKVFLECVQDMDHENMFWYRQDPGLGLRLIYFSYDVKMKEKGDIPEGYSVSREKKERFSLILESASTNQTSMYLCASRSSGTTGEQYFGPGTRLTVT.

The chain is built from TRBV28 and TRBJ2-7; TRBD2 matches 10 bases. V trimming: 4 bases; J trimming: 2 bases; junction bases outside the gene matches: 5. The V gene's germline CDR1 is MDHEN and CDR2 SYDVKM. This CDR3 region has 15 residues. For the CDR3, the DNA is TGTGCCAGCAGTTCTTGGACTAGCGGAACCTACGAGCAGTACTTC. It translates to CASSSWTSGTYEQYF.

The J gene is TRBJ1-2, the V gene TRBV6-5; the match to TRBD1 covers 7 bases. The CDR3 is made up of 15 amino acids. V shed 0 bases and J 0 bases; nucleotides not matched to a gene: 1. Germline CDR1 is MNHEY and CDR2 is SVGAGI. The CDR3 sequence: CASSYSQGANYGYTF. The CDR3 nucleotides are TGTGCCAGCAGTTACTCCCAGGGGGCTAACTATGGCTACACCTTC.

In the case of this clone: Other DNA variants within this sample encode the same CDR3. The chain employs TRBV28 and TRBJ2-7; D perhaps matches TRBD1 (5 bases). Germline V gene sequence: CDR1 MDHEN, CDR2 SYDVKM. The V end lost 2 bases, the J end lost 6 bases, and 8 bases lay between the germline ends. The CDR3 totals 12 residues. The CDR3 DNA sequence: TGTGCCAGCAGTTTACGTACAGGCGAGCAGTACTTC. Protein sequence: CASSLRTGEQYF.

This chain links TRBV19 with TRBJ2-1; 8 bases map to TRBD2. This CDR3 spans 13 amino acids. Looked up from germline, CDR1 is LNHDA and CDR2 is SQIVND (reference sequence). J was trimmed by 6 bases and V by 7 bases; bases with no gene match: 5. The CDR3 DNA reads TGTGCCAGTAAGATAGCGGGACTCAATGAGCAGTTCTTC. The encoded protein is CASKIAGLNEQFF.

This clone appeared a single time. The chain links TRBV28 to TRBJ2-7; 9 bases fit TRBD2. CDR3 length: 17 residues. The ends lost 3 bases at V and 2 bases at J; junction bases unmatched: 11. The germline CDR1 and CDR2 sequences are MDHEN and SYDVKM. This chain's CDR3 is CASSFPRTSALTYEQYF. The CDR3 DNA sequence: TGTGCCAGCAGTTTCCCTCGGACTAGCGCTTTAACCTACGAGCAGTACTTC.

The chain is built from TRBV6-5 and TRBJ2-5; tentative D call: TRBD2 (6 bases). V was pared by 7 bases and J by 2 bases, with 17 bases between. Per the germline V gene, CDR1 is MNHEY and CDR2 is SVGAGI. The CDR3 contains 15 residues. The chain's CDR3 is CASTPRGLPQETQYF. CDR3 nucleotide sequence: TGTGCCAGCACTCCGAGGGGACTCCCACAAGAGACCCAGTACTTC.

This clone was picked up a small number of times. This CDR3 is CASSLGAGVGYEQYF. For the CDR3, the DNA is TGTGCCAGCAGCTTGGGAGCGGGAGTGGGCTACGAGCAGTACTTC. J is TRBJ2-7 and V is TRBV5-6; 8 nucleotides align to TRBD2. This CDR3 has 15 amino acids. V shed 0 bases and J 3 bases; nucleotides not matched to a gene: 5. The germline V gene encodes CDR1 SGHDT and CDR2 YYEEEE.

The V call is TRBV6-1, the J call TRBJ1-5; D possibly corresponds to TRBD1 (5 bases). V lost 8 bases and J 0 bases, leaving 14 bases between the germline ends. Germline CDR1 MNHNS, CDR2 SASEGT. The CDR3 sequence is 15 residues long. The CDR3 bases are TGTGCCAGCTCCAACCTGGGGGGTAGCAATCAGCCCCAGCATTTT. The encoded protein is CASSNLGGSNQPQHF.

The rearrangement links TRBV5-1 to TRBJ2-7, with 7 bases matching TRBD2. Germline V gene data show CDR1 as SGHRS and CDR2 as YFSETQ. The CDR3 has 16 amino acids. Trimming took 2 bases from V and 0 from J; bases not matched to a gene: 8. The DNA for the CDR3 is TGCGCCAGCAGCTTAGGGCCGGGAGGAAGCTCCTACGAGCAGTACTTC. Translating gives CASSLGPGGSSYEQYF.

The J gene is TRBJ2-7, the V gene TRBV7-9; D possibly corresponds to TRBD2 (5 bases). The V end lost 1 base, the J end lost 6 bases, and 7 bases lay between the germline ends. CDR3 length equals 12 residues. CDR1 and CDR2 from the germline V gene are SEHNR and FQNEAQ (reference sequence). The CDR3 loop reads CASSLEGSEQYF. DNA for the CDR3: TGTGCCAGCAGCTTAGAAGGGAGCGAGCAGTACTTC.

The chain is built from TRBV16 and TRBJ1-2; D is unclear. The germline gives CDR1 KGHSY, CDR2 FQNENV. The ends were cut back, 4 bases at V and 3 bases at J, with 15 bases in the middle. The CDR3 length is 15 residues. The CDR3, as DNA: TGTGCCAGCAGCCCCGGCGGCCCCTGGGACTATGGCTACACCTTC. It is translated as CASSPGGPWDYGYTF.

The chain has TRBV28 and TRBJ2-7, with a possible D match to TRBD1 (5 bases). The CDR3 totals 12 residues. Germline lookup yields CDR1 MDHEN and CDR2 SYDVKM. The ends were cut back, 6 bases at V and 3 bases at J, with 9 bases in the middle. CDR3 protein: CASSSRGYEQYF. The CDR3 bases are TGTGCCAGCAGCTCAAGGGGCTACGAGCAGTACTTC.

The rearrangement joins TRBV11-2 to TRBJ1-1; D remains ambiguous. Between the trimmed V and J ends, which lost 1 base and 1 base, there was a span of 7 bases. Germline-derived CDR1 and CDR2 are SGHAT and FQNNGV. This CDR3 has 14 amino acids. In DNA, the CDR3 is TGTGCCAGCAGCTTAGTGGCCGCGAACACTGAAGCTTTCTTT. Translation: CASSLVAANTEAFF. The entire variable domain, with the rest obtained from reference TRBV11-2 and TRBJ1-1, is as follows: EAGVAQSPRYKIIEKRQSVAFWCNPISGHATLYWYQQILGQGPKLLIQFQNNGVVDDSQLPKDRFSAERLKGVDSTLKIQPAKLEDSAVYLCASSLVAANTEAFFGQGTRLTVV.

The genes are TRBV5-1 and TRBJ2-3; weak D call: TRBD2 (6 bases). Germline CDR1 reads SGHRS; CDR2 reads YFSETQ. The CDR3 is 16 amino acids. The ends were cut back, 5 bases at V and 9 bases at J, with 25 bases in the middle. CDR3 residues: CASSLVPGSQAGTQYF. The CDR3 DNA is TGCGCCAGCAGTCTTGTCCCGGGCTCCCAGGCGGGGACGCAGTATTTT.

The chain joins TRBV19 to TRBJ2-1, with 8 bases aligning to TRBD2. Germline V gene lookup returns CDR1 LNHDA and CDR2 SQIVND (reference sequence). This CDR3 contains 15 residues. V gave up 1 base and J gave up 2 bases; unmatched junction bases: 1. The CDR3 region is CASSIASGPYNEQFF. In DNA, the CDR3 is TGTGCCAGTAGTATAGCTAGCGGGCCCTACAATGAGCAGTTCTTC.